The 26 T cell receptor beta chains below all came from one sample that was sequenced in a study of beta chain features in type 1 diabetes. Study-level findings and limits: Researchers report that Type 1 diabetes patients had moderately but significantly shorter TCRB CDR3s across all four CD4+ subsets.

Expressed TCRB transcripts were sequenced because the entire RNA isolate underwent reverse transcription. Here immunoSEQ multiplex PCR was the method, and the copy in TCRdb shows in-frame clones only, minus some. This table has more than 550,000 clones, 11% to 15% appearing once. Their antigen targets remain unknown. The sequencing sample was made of naive CD4+ T cells from blood. These receptor sequences come from a man aged 18 to 29 with type 1 diabetes.

A few counts support this clone. The gene calls are TRBV5-1 and TRBJ2-5; 7 bases match TRBD1. Germline V CDR1 and CDR2: SGHRS, YFSETQ. The V segment lost 3 bases and the J segment 2 bases; nucleotides outside the gene matches: 4. The CDR3 extends over 14 amino acids. The CDR3 coding sequence is TGCGCCAGCAGCTGGAACAGGGGACAAGAGACCCAGTACTTC. Residues: CASSWNRGQETQYF.

The chain carries TRBV30 and TRBJ2-1; 9 nucleotides agree with TRBD1. Germline CDR1 reads GTSNPN; CDR2 reads SVGIG (reference sequence). The CDR3 consists of 12 residues. With 3 bases clipped from V and 14 bases from J, the junction kept 8 bases outside the gene matches. CDR3 amino acids: CAWSHPGQGKFF. The CDR3 nucleotides read TGTGCCTGGAGCCATCCAGGACAGGGGAAGTTCTTC. The whole variable domain, remainder taken from reference TRBV30 and TRBJ2-1, is SQTIHQWPATLVQPVGSPLSLECTVEGTSNPNLYWYRQAAGRGLQLLFYSVGIGQISSEVPQNLSASRPQDRQFILSSKKLLLSDSGFYLCAWSHPGQGKFFGPGTRLTVL.

As concerns this clone: An end of the junction differs from the germline gene, which may be a read error. The J gene is TRBJ2-5, the V gene TRBV6-1; no firm D call. The germline V gene has CDR1 MNHNS and CDR2 SASEGT. This CDR3 is 14 amino acids long. CDR3 loop: CAISESSTEETQYF. CDR3 DNA sequence: TGTGCCATCAGTGAGTCCTCGACCGAGGAGACCCAGTACTTC.

This clone turned up a few times. Written as DNA, the CDR3 is TGTGCCTGGTTCGACGGAGTTAACTATGGCTACACCTTC. Translation: CAWFDGVNYGYTF. The chain couples TRBV30 to TRBJ1-2; no definite D call. From germline, CDR1 is GTSNPN and CDR2 SVGIG (reference sequence). Between the trimmed V and J ends, which lost 5 bases and 1 base, there was a span of 11 bases. There are 13 residues in the CDR3.

This chain links TRBV2 with TRBJ2-1, with D perhaps matching TRBD1 (5 bases). The V gene's germline CDR1 is SNHLY and CDR2 FYNNEI. The CDR3 has 15 amino acids. The V and J ends lost 2 bases and 4 bases respectively, with 12 bases between them. The CDR3 DNA is TGTGCCAGCAGTGAACATGGGGCGCGGTACAATGAGCAGTTCTTC. It specifies CASSEHGARYNEQFF.

This clone has only one observation. The DNA for the CDR3 is TGTGCCAGCAGTGAGCGGGGAACAGATACGCAGTATTTT. Its protein is CASSERGTDTQYF. The J gene is TRBJ2-3, the V gene TRBV6-5, with 7 bases identical to TRBD2. The germline CDR1 and CDR2 sequences are MNHEY and SVGAGI. Trimming removed 5 bases from V and 3 bases from J; junction bases left unmatched: 2. The CDR3 has 13 residues.

The rearrangement joins TRBV28 to TRBJ2-2; the D call may be TRBD1 or TRBD2 (5 bases each). The CDR3 totals 13 residues. The germline gives CDR1 MDHEN, CDR2 SYDVKM. V lost 2 bases, J lost 6 bases, and 7 bases lay in between. DNA for the CDR3: TGTGCCAGCAGTTTAGGGGGTGCCGGGGAGCTGTTTTTT. The encoded protein is CASSLGGAGELFF.

The chain recombines TRBV29-1 with TRBJ1-2, with TRBD1 as a possible D gene (6 bases). The CDR3 totals 14 residues. The V gene lost 2 bases and the J gene lost 2 bases, with 12 bases spanning the gap. Germline assignment: CDR1 SQVTM and CDR2 ANQGSEA. The CDR3 spells CSVERDRKNYGYTF. CDR3 nucleotide sequence: TGCAGCGTTGAACGTGACAGGAAAAACTATGGCTACACCTTC.

This clone showed up just a few times. This rearrangement joins TRBV14 to TRBJ1-1, with D possibly matching TRBD1 (6 bases). The CDR3 has 13 residues. V dropped 4 bases and J dropped 4 bases, with 10 bases sitting between them. Germline V lookup: CDR1 SGHDN, CDR2 FVKESK. The chain's CDR3 is CASSLQTGTEAFF. Here the CDR3 DNA reads TGTGCCAGCAGCCTCCAGACAGGCACTGAAGCTTTCTTT. The full variable domain, rest sourced from reference TRBV14 and TRBJ1-1, is EAGVTQFPSHSVIEKGQTVTLRCDPISGHDNLYWYRRVMGKEIKFLLHFVKESKQDESGMPNNRFLAERTGGTYSTLKVQPAELEDSGVYFCASSLQTGTEAFFGQGTRLTVV.

The rearrangement links TRBV19 to TRBJ1-2; no clear D. The CDR3 covers 11 residues. V dropped 5 bases and J dropped 3 bases, with 4 bases sitting between them. Germline V CDR1 and CDR2: LNHDA, SQIVND (reference sequence). Here the CDR3 DNA reads TGTGCCAGTAGTCAGGACTATGGCTACACCTTC. Protein product: CASSQDYGYTF.

The chain is built from TRBV6-6 and TRBJ2-4, with D possibly being TRBD1 or TRBD2 (5 bases each). Germline V gene data show CDR1 as MNHNY and CDR2 as SVGAGI (reference sequence). V was clipped by 5 bases and J by 8 bases, with 16 bases between them. There are 14 residues in the CDR3. The chain's CDR3 is CASSARDGVDIQYF. The CDR3 nucleotides are TGTGCCAGCAGTGCCCGGGACGGAGTAGACATTCAGTACTTC.

V is TRBV9 and J is TRBJ2-2, with 8 bases lining up with TRBD1. The germline V gene encodes CDR1 SGDLS and CDR2 YYNGEE. CDR3 size: 17 residues. V lost 3 bases and J lost 5; bases outside the gene matches: 12. The CDR3 loop reads CASSATGQGLATGELFF. The CDR3 DNA sequence: TGTGCCAGCAGCGCCACCGGACAGGGCTTGGCGACCGGGGAGCTGTTTTTT.

This clone was seen a handful of times. The chain carries TRBV30 and TRBJ2-7; 8 bases match TRBD2. The length of the CDR3 is 16 residues. CDR1 is GTSNPN and CDR2 is SVGIG in the germline V gene (reference sequence). J gave up 4 bases and V 3 bases, and 14 bases lay outside the gene matches. For the CDR3, the DNA is TGTGCCTGGAGCCCCTCCCCGGGGGGGACCGGATACGAGCAGTACTTC. Encoded protein: CAWSPSPGGTGYEQYF.

This chain links TRBV4-3 with TRBJ2-5; D is perhaps TRBD2 (6 bases). Per germline, CDR1 LGHNA and CDR2 YSLEER. This CDR3 comprises 13 residues. Trimming left V 1 base short and J 4 bases short, with 7 bases between. CDR3 DNA: TGCGCCAGCAGCCAAGGACTAGGAGAGACCCAGTACTTC. This sequence encodes CASSQGLGETQYF.

This clone has only a few counts. This chain connects TRBV6-5 to TRBJ1-1, with TRBD1 matching 10 bases. CDR3 size: 12 residues. V was clipped by 2 bases and J by 12 bases; unmatched bases: 3. Germline V gene data show CDR1 as MNHEY and CDR2 as SVGAGI. Here the CDR3 reads CASSYPGQGTFF. The DNA for the CDR3 is TGTGCCAGCAGTTACCCGGGACAGGGGACTTTCTTT.

With regard to this clone: One end of the junction does not line up with germline, which may come from a read error. V usage is TRBV20-1 and J usage is TRBJ1-2; D is unresolved. The length of the CDR3 is 10 residues. The V gene's germline CDR1 is DFQATT and CDR2 SNEGSKA (reference sequence). CDR3 region: CRANNYGYTF. The CDR3 DNA reads as TGCAGGGCTAATAACTATGGCTACACCTTC.

This clone has just a few counts. The V and J genes are TRBV7-9 and TRBJ2-1; D is unclear. The V end lost 7 bases, the J end lost 4 bases, and 5 bases lay between the germline ends. The CDR3 loop spans 11 amino acids. Germline lookup yields CDR1 SEHNR and CDR2 FQNEAQ (reference sequence). The CDR3 nucleotides read TGTGCCAGCAACCAATACAATGAGCAGTTCTTC. Translating gives CASNQYNEQFF.

This clone was seen more than once but under ten times. V is TRBV7-2 and J is TRBJ2-2; D remains unclear. CDR3 length: 14 residues. V shed 1 base and J shed 7 bases, with 10 bases lying between them. Germline V lookup: CDR1 SGHTA, CDR2 FQGNSA. The CDR3 DNA reads TGTGCCAGCAGCTTAGGCCCCCAGGTCGGGGAGCTGTTTTTT. It codes for CASSLGPQVGELFF.

This clone was recorded a few times. One junction end does not reproduce the germline sequence, and a read error may be involved. The chain links TRBV28 to TRBJ2-7; D might be TRBD1 (6 bases). CDR1 is MDHEN, CDR2 SYDVKM, per germline. The CDR3 sequence is 12 residues long. CDR3 in amino acids: CASNLQGYEQYF. The CDR3 nucleotides are TGTGCCAGCAATTTACAGGGCTACGAGCAGTACTTC. Based on the CDR3 plus reference TRBV28 and TRBJ2-7, the full variable domain is DVKVTQSSRYLVKRTGEKVFLECVQDMDHENMFWYRQDPGLGLRLIYFSYDVKMKEKGDIPEGYSVSREKKERFSLILESASTNQTSMYLCASNLQGYEQYFGPGTRLTVT.

A few counts support this clone. The chain recombines TRBV5-4 with TRBJ2-3; weak D call: TRBD2 (5 bases). V was pared by 1 base and J by 4 bases, with 16 bases between. This CDR3 comprises 16 residues. In germline, CDR1 is SGHNT, CDR2 YYREEE (reference sequence). The CDR3 reads CASSLRLQPASDTQYF. Written as DNA, the CDR3 is TGTGCCAGCAGCTTGAGACTACAACCCGCTTCAGATACGCAGTATTTT.

The chain links TRBV11-2 to TRBJ1-1, with D possibly matching TRBD1 (6 bases). Between the trimmed V and J ends, which lost 3 bases and 1 base, there was a span of 15 bases. Per the germline V gene, CDR1 is SGHAT and CDR2 is FQNNGV. The CDR3 extends over 16 amino acids. DNA for the CDR3: TGTGCCAGCAGCTTTACCGCTACAGGGACGAACACTGAAGCTTTCTTT. This sequence encodes CASSFTATGTNTEAFF.

As for this clone: A junction boundary mismatches the germline segment, possibly from a read error. The gene calls are TRBV7-9 and TRBJ2-1; D not certain. This CDR3 comprises 13 residues. Germline-derived CDR1 and CDR2 are SEHNR and FQNEAQ (reference sequence). The DNA for the CDR3 is TGTGCCAGCAGTTTAGAAGGCCTCAATGAGCAGTTCTTC. Protein sequence: CASSLEGLNEQFF.

This clone was observed a few times. The rearrangement links TRBV7-6 to TRBJ2-3, with D tentatively TRBD1 (5 bases). The CDR3 covers 16 residues. Looked up from germline, CDR1 is SGHVS and CDR2 is FNYEAQ. V was trimmed by 1 base and J by 2 bases, leaving 13 bases between them. The CDR3 nucleotides are TGTGCCAGCAGCTTAGAGGTCGACAGACACACAGATACGCAGTATTTT. Residues: CASSLEVDRHTDTQYF.

This clone was found a few times. V gene TRBV14 combines with J gene TRBJ2-7, with 7 bases matching TRBD1. The V gene's germline CDR1 is SGHDN and CDR2 FVKESK. V lost 0 bases to trimming and J lost 0 bases; unmatched junction nucleotides: 14. CDR3 length: 19 residues. The CDR3 bases are TGTGCCAGCAGCCAAGACAGGGGGAGCGTCATGGGTATCTCCTACGAGCAGTACTTC. This gives the protein CASSQDRGSVMGISYEQYF.

This clone has more than one count but fewer than ten. V gene TRBV30 combines with J gene TRBJ2-1; unclear D gene. The germline gives CDR1 GTSNPN, CDR2 SVGIG (reference sequence). This CDR3 contains 12 residues. The V end was cut by 3 bases, the J end by 9 bases, with 12 bases between. In nucleotides, the CDR3 is TGTGCCTGGAGCCCTAACTCGCCTGAGCAGTTCTTC. It encodes CAWSPNSPEQFF.

The table lists this clone with a few counts. The rearrangement joins TRBV6-5 to TRBJ2-7, with D perhaps TRBD1 (6 bases). CDR1 is MNHEY and CDR2 is SVGAGI in the germline V gene. The CDR3 has 13 amino acids. Trimming removed 5 bases from V and 4 bases from J, with 12 bases in between. CDR3 DNA sequence: TGTGCCAGCAGTCGGGCACAGGGTTACGAGCAGTACTTC. It yields the protein CASSRAQGYEQYF.